The sequence of this T cell receptor (beta chain) was determined in a study of OX40 agonist ivuxolimab in advanced cancers. This clone was seen once. Germline lookup yields CDR1 SGHTA and CDR2 FQGNSA. V was shortened by 4 bases and J by 4 bases, with 13 bases between the two germline ends. The length of the CDR3 is 15 residues. Repertoires were generated with immunoSEQ multiplex PCR, while TCRdb's copy carries only in-frame clones and drops some. The table shows about 82,000 clones, with 75% to 90% occurring only once. This chain connects TRBV7-2 to TRBJ2-2, with a tentative D call TRBD1 (6 bases). The input for sequencing was CD4+ or CD8+ T cells sorted from blood, taken in a trial of the OX40 agonist ivuxolimab. The sequence derives from an adult with an advanced solid tumor such as melanoma, head and neck, liver or kidney cancer. Here the CDR3 DNA reads TGTGCCAGCAGCTCACGACAGGACCGCACCGGGGAGCTGTTTTTT. Translation: CASSSRQDRTGELFF.